This T cell receptor beta chain was recovered during a study of T cells in Graves' hyperthyroidism and ophthalmopathy. There were TCR beta CDR3 regions amplified from RNA transcripts. Initially, a first-round RT-PCR of the TCR CDR3 employed the HTBI primer set. Each CDR3 protein gets one entry after TCRdb re-called the multiplex PCR reads with MiXCR. The sample has under 450,000 distinct CDR3 sequences; 13% are singletons. This CDR3 comprises 14 residues. CDR1 and CDR2 from the germline V gene are SGHRS and YFSETQ. Trimming removed 3 bases from V and 1 base from J, with 10 bases in between. This clonotype was seen repeatedly, ten times or more.

The J gene is TRBJ1-1, the V gene TRBV5-1, with a weak D call TRBD1 (5 bases). The sequencing input was blood. This clonotype was sampled from a man aged 30-40 years with Graves' hyperthyroidism that later progressed to Graves' ophthalmopathy. The CDR3 spells CASSSGPTNTEAFF. CDR3 DNA: TGCGCCAGCAGCTCGGGACCGACGAACACTGAAGCTTTCTTT.